Presented here are 19 T cell receptor beta chains from one specimen sequenced in a study of OX40 agonist ivuxolimab in advanced cancers. The protocol was immunoSEQ multiplex PCR, while the TCRdb copy is restricted to in-frame clones and leaves out a portion. Among about 26,000 clones listed, just under 85% were seen once. Sequenced material: CD4+ or CD8+ T cells sorted from blood, taken in a trial of the OX40 agonist ivuxolimab. The origin of the receptors is an adult with an advanced solid tumor such as melanoma, head and neck, liver or kidney cancer.

The chain links TRBV2 to TRBJ1-2; possible D gene TRBD1, 6 bases. V lost 6 bases to trimming and J lost 4 bases, with 24 bases between them. Germline V gene sequence: CDR1 SNHLY, CDR2 FYNNEI. The CDR3 consists of 17 residues. CDR3 loop: CASRTWEVVGQSYGYTF. The CDR3, as DNA: TGTGCCAGCAGGACTTGGGAGGTGGTGGGACAATCCTATGGCTACACCTTC.

This clone is medium-sized by share. The chain employs TRBV6-4 and TRBJ1-5; weak D call: TRBD1 (6 bases). V was clipped by 4 bases and J by 3 bases, with 13 bases between them. Per the germline V gene, CDR1 is MRHNA and CDR2 is SNTAGT. The CDR3 is 15 residues long. CDR3 residues: CASSGYRDPNQPQHF. Here the CDR3 DNA reads TGTGCCAGCAGTGGTTACAGGGACCCCAATCAGCCCCAGCATTTT.

The rearrangement joins TRBV19 to TRBJ2-3, with D possibly TRBD1 on 5 matching bases. Per germline, CDR1 LNHDA and CDR2 SQIVND (reference sequence). V gave up 7 bases and J gave up 1 base, with 9 bases separating them. The CDR3 runs 13 residues. This chain's CDR3 is CASKGPGTDTQYF. CDR3 sequence (DNA): TGTGCCAGTAAGGGGCCCGGCACAGATACGCAGTATTTT.

This sequence joins TRBV19 and TRBJ2-3, with 9 positions matching TRBD2. J lost 3 bases, V lost 2 bases, and 12 bases had no gene match. This CDR3 is built from 18 residues. Per germline, CDR1 LNHDA and CDR2 SQIVND (reference sequence). Written as DNA, the CDR3 is TGTGCCAGTAGTATAAATGGGGCTAGCGGGATGAGGACAGATACGCAGTATTTT. This translates into CASSINGASGMRTDTQYF.

This rearrangement joins TRBV28 to TRBJ2-7, with 10 bases identical to TRBD2. The V segment lost 5 bases and the J segment 5 bases; nucleotides outside the gene matches: 9. The germline gives CDR1 MDHEN, CDR2 SYDVKM. CDR3 length: 15 residues. CDR3: CASSNQAGGHDEQYF. The DNA of the CDR3 is TGTGCCAGCAGTAACCAAGCGGGGGGGCACGACGAGCAGTACTTC.

This clone was observed a handful of times. V usage is TRBV7-9 and J usage is TRBJ1-4, with D hard to call. The V end was cut by 2 bases, the J end by 6 bases, with 7 bases between. Germline V gives CDR1 SEHNR, CDR2 FQNEAQ (reference sequence). CDR3 length equals 13 residues. This CDR3 reads CASSLPGDEKLFF. The CDR3 nucleotides are TGTGCCAGCAGCTTACCCGGAGATGAAAAACTGTTTTTT.

The V call is TRBV28, the J call TRBJ1-2, with 8 nucleotides matching TRBD1. CDR3 length: 15 residues. The trim removed 7 bases at V and 7 bases at J, leaving 14 bases unmatched. The germline V gene encodes CDR1 MDHEN and CDR2 SYDVKM. The DNA of the CDR3 is TGTGCCAGCACCTCGGCGGTGAGGACAGGGTTTGGCTACACCTTC. This encodes CASTSAVRTGFGYTF.

This chain uses TRBV27 with TRBJ2-7, with D possibly being TRBD2 (5 bases). CDR3 length: 13 residues. CDR1 and CDR2 (germline): MNHEY, SMNVEV (reference sequence). The CDR3 region has the DNA TGTGCGGTGGAGGCGAGGGACTCCTACGAGCAGTACTTC. This codes for CAVEARDSYEQYF.

The chain recombines TRBV5-1 with TRBJ1-1, with a tentative D call TRBD1 (6 bases). V lost 4 bases to trimming and J lost 1 base, with 11 bases between them. CDR1 is SGHRS and CDR2 is YFSETQ in the germline V gene. CDR3 size: 14 residues. The CDR3 here is CASSDSTGNTEAFF. CDR3 sequence (DNA): TGCGCCAGCAGCGATTCGACAGGGAACACTGAAGCTTTCTTT.

The chain carries TRBV12-1 and TRBJ2-3; the listed D gene, TRBD2, was not tested against the DNA. TRBV12-1 is recorded as a pseudogene. The CDR3 covers 15 residues. CDR3 loop: CASSFCPLETDTQYF. The DNA of the CDR3 is TGTGCCAGCAGCTTTTGTCCCCTAGAAACAGATACGCAGTATTTT.

This chain uses TRBV19 with TRBJ2-7, with 9 nucleotides matching TRBD1. The trim removed 8 bases at V and 6 bases at J, leaving 11 bases unmatched. CDR3 length equals 14 residues. Germline V CDR1 and CDR2: LNHDA, SQIVND (reference sequence). The CDR3: CASASGQGSFEQYF. CDR3 nucleotide sequence: TGTGCCAGTGCATCGGGACAGGGATCTTTCGAGCAGTACTTC.

This clone is a singleton in its sample. The gene calls are TRBV18 and TRBJ2-4; 8 bases are shared with TRBD2. This CDR3 has 14 amino acids. Germline CDR1 reads KGHSH; CDR2 reads LQKENI. V dropped 3 bases and J dropped 7; count of bases not matched to a gene: 5. Here the CDR3 reads CASSPSGGDNIQYF. The CDR3 nucleotides are TGTGCCAGCTCACCGTCGGGGGGGGATAACATTCAGTACTTC.

The chain links TRBV6-5 to TRBJ2-5, with 8 bases identical to TRBD2. This CDR3 has 15 residues. CDR1 and CDR2 from the germline V gene are MNHEY and SVGAGI. V lost 7 bases, J lost 5 bases, and 12 bases stayed unmatched. The CDR3 is CASIGGEGPAETQYF. The CDR3 region has the DNA TGTGCCAGCATCGGGGGGGAGGGACCGGCTGAGACCCAGTACTTC.

The chain employs TRBV7-9 and TRBJ1-2; D gene unclear. V shed 4 bases and J shed 8 bases, with 17 bases lying between them. Germline lookup yields CDR1 SEHNR and CDR2 FQNEAQ (reference sequence). The CDR3 has 14 amino acids. The CDR3 coding sequence is TGTGCCAGCAGCTCTCGCCCGGTGGCTTGGGGCTACACCTTC. This translates into CASSSRPVAWGYTF.

This rearrangement joins TRBV12-5 to TRBJ2-1; 12 bases map to TRBD1. The CDR3 runs to 23 residues. After removal of 0 bases from V and 7 bases from J, the junction contained 25 bases not matched to a gene. Germline V gene sequence: CDR1 LGHNT, CDR2 FRNRAP. The DNA for the CDR3 is TGTGCTAGTGGTTTGGTCTACCTCCTCCGGGACAGGGGGCTAGTAGCGTGGGGTAATGAGCAGTTCTTC. Translation: CASGLVYLLRDRGLVAWGNEQFF.

In this sample, this clone turned up once. V and J are TRBV9 and TRBJ1-2; 8 positions match TRBD1. CDR3 length equals 16 residues. The germline V gene has CDR1 SGDLS and CDR2 YYNGEE. The ends lost 3 bases at V and 4 bases at J; junction bases unmatched: 11. CDR3 in DNA: TGTGCCAGCAGCGCGGAACCCGACACAGGGGGCTATGGCTACACCTTC. Protein sequence: CASSAEPDTGGYGYTF.

This rearrangement joins TRBV12-5 to TRBJ2-7; 13 nucleotides match TRBD2. The germline V gene has CDR1 LGHNT and CDR2 FRNRAP. Germline trimming cut 3 bases from V and 7 bases from J; bases unmatched to any gene: 9. The length of the CDR3 is 16 residues. The CDR3 here is CASGFGLAGDYEEQYF. Written as DNA, the CDR3 is TGTGCTAGTGGTTTTGGACTAGCGGGGGATTATGAAGAGCAGTACTTC.

The chain is built from TRBV5-8 and TRBJ1-1; D is undetermined. With 4 bases removed from V and 4 bases from J, the gap between germline ends came to 8 bases. The CDR3 spans 12 residues. Germline CDR1 SGHTS, CDR2 YDEGEE. CDR3: CASSPAGTEAFF. CDR3 bases: TGTGCCAGCAGCCCAGCGGGCACTGAAGCTTTCTTT.

This clone was seen once. V gene TRBV7-8 combines with J gene TRBJ2-7; TRBD1 matches at 10 bases. Germline V gives CDR1 SGHVS, CDR2 FQNEAQ. The CDR3 spans 15 residues. The trim removed 7 bases at V and 0 bases at J, leaving 6 bases unmatched. In DNA form, the CDR3 reads TGTGCCAGCACCACCGGGACAGGGGCCTCCTACGAGCAGTACTTC. Translating gives CASTTGTGASYEQYF. Complete variable domain (other parts from reference TRBV7-8 and TRBJ2-7): GAGVSQSPRYKVAKRGQDVALRCDPISGHVSLFWYQQALGQGPEFLTYFQNEAQLDKSGLPSDRFFAERPEGSVSTLKIQRTQQEDSAVYLCASTTGTGASYEQYFGPGTRLTVT.